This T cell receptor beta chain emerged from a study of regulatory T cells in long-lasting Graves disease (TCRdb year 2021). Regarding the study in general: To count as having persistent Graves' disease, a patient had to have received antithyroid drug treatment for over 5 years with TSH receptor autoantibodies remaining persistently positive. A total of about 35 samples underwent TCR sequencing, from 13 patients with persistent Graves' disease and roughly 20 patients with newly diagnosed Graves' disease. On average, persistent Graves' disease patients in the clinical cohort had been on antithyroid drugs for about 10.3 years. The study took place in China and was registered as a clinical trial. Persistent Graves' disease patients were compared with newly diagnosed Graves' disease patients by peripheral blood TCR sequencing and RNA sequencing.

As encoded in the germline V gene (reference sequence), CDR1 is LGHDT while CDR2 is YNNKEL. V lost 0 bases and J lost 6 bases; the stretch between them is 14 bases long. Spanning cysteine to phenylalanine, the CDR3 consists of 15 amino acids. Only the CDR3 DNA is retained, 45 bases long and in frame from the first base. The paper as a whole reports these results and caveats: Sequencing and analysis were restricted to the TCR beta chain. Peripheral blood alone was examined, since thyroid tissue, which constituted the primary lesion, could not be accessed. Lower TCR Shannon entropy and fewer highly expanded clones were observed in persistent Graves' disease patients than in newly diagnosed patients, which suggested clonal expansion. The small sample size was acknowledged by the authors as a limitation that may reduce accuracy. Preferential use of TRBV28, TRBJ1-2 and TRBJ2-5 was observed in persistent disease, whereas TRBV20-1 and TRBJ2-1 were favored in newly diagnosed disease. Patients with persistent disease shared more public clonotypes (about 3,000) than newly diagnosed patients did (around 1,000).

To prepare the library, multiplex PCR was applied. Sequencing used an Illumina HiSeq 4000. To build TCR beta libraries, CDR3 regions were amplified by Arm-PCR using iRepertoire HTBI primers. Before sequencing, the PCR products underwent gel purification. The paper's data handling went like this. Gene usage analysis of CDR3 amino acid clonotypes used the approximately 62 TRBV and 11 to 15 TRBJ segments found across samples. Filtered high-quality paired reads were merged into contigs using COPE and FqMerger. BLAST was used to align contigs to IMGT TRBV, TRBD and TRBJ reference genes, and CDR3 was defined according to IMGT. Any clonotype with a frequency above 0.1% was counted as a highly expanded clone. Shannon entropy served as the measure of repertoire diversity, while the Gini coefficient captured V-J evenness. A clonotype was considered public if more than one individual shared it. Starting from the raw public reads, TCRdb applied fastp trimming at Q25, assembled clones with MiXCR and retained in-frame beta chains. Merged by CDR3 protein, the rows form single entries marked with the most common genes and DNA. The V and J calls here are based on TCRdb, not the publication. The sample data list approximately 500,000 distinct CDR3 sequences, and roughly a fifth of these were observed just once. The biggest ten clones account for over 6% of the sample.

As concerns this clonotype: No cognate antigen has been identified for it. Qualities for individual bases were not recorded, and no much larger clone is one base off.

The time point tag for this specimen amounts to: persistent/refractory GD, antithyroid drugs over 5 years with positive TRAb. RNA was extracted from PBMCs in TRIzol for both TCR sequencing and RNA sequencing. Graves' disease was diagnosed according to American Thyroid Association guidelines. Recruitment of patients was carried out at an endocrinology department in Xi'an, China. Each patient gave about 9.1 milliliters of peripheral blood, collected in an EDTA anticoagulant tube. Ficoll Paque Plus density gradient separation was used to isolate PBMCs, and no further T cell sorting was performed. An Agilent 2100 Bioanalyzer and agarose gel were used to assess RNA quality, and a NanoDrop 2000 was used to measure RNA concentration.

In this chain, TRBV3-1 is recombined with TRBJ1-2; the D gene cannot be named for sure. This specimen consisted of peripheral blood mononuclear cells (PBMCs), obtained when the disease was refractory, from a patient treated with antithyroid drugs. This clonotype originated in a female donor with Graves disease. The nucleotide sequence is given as TGTGCCAGCAGCCAAGATTTGGTAGAACCGGATGGCTACACCTTC. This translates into CASSQDLVEPDGYTF. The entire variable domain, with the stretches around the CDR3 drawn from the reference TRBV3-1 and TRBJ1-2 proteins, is DTAVSQTPKYLVTQMGNDKSIKCEQNLGHDTMYWYKQDSKKFLKIMFSYNNKELIINETVPNRFSPKSPDKAHLNLHINSLELGDSAVYFCASSQDLVEPDGYTFGSGTRLTVV.